The 3 T cell receptor beta chains below come from one sample, sequenced in a study of blood T cells in healthy people across ages. A second about 6 to 11 cycle PCR used barcoded and J-beta primers. MiXCR was run by TCRdb on the 5' RACE reads, yielding one entry per CDR3 protein. The sample lists 450,000 to 700,000 distinct CDR3 sequences, 25% to 30% occurring once. Sequenced material: blood. Receptors originate from a woman aged 65 to 85 in good health.

This clonotype was seen just once. V gene TRBV7-8 combines with J gene TRBJ2-2; 11 bases fit TRBD1. There are 16 residues in the CDR3. J was trimmed by 6 bases and V by 5 bases; bases with no gene match: 8. Germline V gene data show CDR1 as SGHVS and CDR2 as FQNEAQ. DNA of the CDR3: TGTGCCAGCAGCCCATGGACAGGGGGCAGGGCCGGGGAGCTGTTTTTT. As protein: CASSPWTGGRAGELFF. Full variable domain (rest looked up from reference TRBV7-8 and TRBJ2-2): GAGVSQSPRYKVAKRGQDVALRCDPISGHVSLFWYQQALGQGPEFLTYFQNEAQLDKSGLPSDRFFAERPEGSVSTLKIQRTQQEDSAVYLCASSPWTGGRAGELFFGEGSRLTVL.

Comments on this clonotype: One junction end does not reproduce the germline sequence, and a read error may be involved. This chain joins TRBV6-2 or TRBV6-3 and TRBJ2-5; D is unclear. The closer fit of TRBJ2-7 to the DNA end suggests the J call may be wrong. Per germline, CDR1 MNHEY and CDR2 SVGEGT. The CDR3 is made up of 14 amino acids. CDR3 in amino acids: CACSPLWAPYEQYF. As DNA, the CDR3 is TGTGCCTGCAGTCCCCTTTGGGCCCCCTACGAGCAGTACTTC.

J is TRBJ2-5 and V is TRBV29-1, with 7 nucleotides matching TRBD2. This CDR3 comprises 15 residues. Looked up from germline, CDR1 is SQVTM and CDR2 is ANQGSEA. As DNA, the CDR3 is TGCGGGGTCACGGGAAGCGGGGCGGACCCAGAGACCCAGTACTTC. Protein: CGVTGSGADPETQYF.